Detailed here is one T cell receptor (beta chain). The sort gate was single viable CD3+CD4+CD8-CD45RO+ cells for memory CD4+ T cells. Serostatus was set by detecting CMV pp150, pp28, p38, p52 IgG. This CDR3 spans 15 amino acids. Trimming removed 3 bases from V and 7 bases from J; junction bases left unmatched: 6. Germline-derived CDR1 and CDR2 are SGHRS and YFSETQ. The sample is drawn from a study of memory CD4+ T cells and cytomegalovirus serostatus. Turning to the study itself: Of the healthy Belgian adults, 9 were CMV seropositive and about 24 seronegative.

Data came from immunoSEQ multiplex PCR; TCRdb stores just in-frame clones and leaves some out. The data contain around 45,000 clones, less than 85% of them singletons. The clonotype comes from an adult in good health and CMV-seronegative. The rearrangement joins TRBV5-1 to TRBJ2-7, with TRBD2 matching over 14 bases. The sample was memory CD4+ T cells from blood. This CDR3 reads CASSSQTSGGEEQYF. CDR3 DNA: TGCGCCAGCAGCTCCCAGACTAGCGGGGGGGAAGAGCAGTACTTC. Together with reference TRBV5-1 and TRBJ2-7, the CDR3 gives the full variable domain: KAGVTQTPRYLIKTRGQQVTLSCSPISGHRSVSWYQQTPGQGLQFLFEYFSETQRNKGNFPGRFSGRQFSNSRSEMNVSTLELGDSALYLCASSSQTSGGEEQYFGPGTRLTVT.